Listed below are T cell receptor beta chains from one sample, sequenced in a study of blood T cells in healthy people across ages. TCRdb itself ran the 5' RACE reads through MiXCR, one entry per CDR3 protein. The top ten hold around 2.1% of the sample, which has over 1.5 million distinct CDR3 sequences, around half seen once. Sequencing was carried out using blood. These receptors all stem from a middle-aged woman in good health. CDR3s include the opening cysteine and the closing phenylalanine or tryptophan. The D gene is left open where the match is weak. Not all rows give a size; the values are once, few, many and, for expanded clones, a class.

clone_size j_call d_call v_call cdr3_nt cdr3_aa
NA TRBJ2-5 NA TRBV12-3/TRBV12-4 TGTGCCAGCAGCTCCAGAGCGGGCGGCTTATCGGTGCAGTACTTC CASSSRAGGLSVQYF
many TRBJ2-5 NA TRBV7-2 TGTGCCAGCAGCTTTCGGGGAGAGACCCAGTACTTC CASSFRGETQYF
few TRBJ2-7 NA TRBV20-1 TGCAGTGCGTTAGGGGTGAAGGCAGGGACTTACGAGCAGTACTTC CSALGVKAGTYEQYF
few TRBJ2-5 NA TRBV6-2/TRBV6-3 TGTGCCAGCAGTTATTGGGGTCAAGAGACCCAGTACTTC CASSYWGQETQYF
NA TRBJ1-4 TRBD1 TRBV4-3 TGCGCCAGCAGCTCCCGACAGGGGTTACCTAATGAAAAACTGTTTTTT CASSSRQGLPNEKLFF
NA TRBJ1-2 NA TRBV24-1 TGTGCCACCAGTGATCCCGGGGGGTTGAATCCCTATGGCTACACCTTC CATSDPGGLNPYGYTF
NA TRBJ1-2 TRBD1 TRBV6-5 TGCGCCAGCAGTTACTCGCTCTCAGACAGGGTACATGGCTACACCTTC CASSYSLSDRVHGYTF
NA TRBJ2-4 TRBD2 TRBV20-1 TGCAGTGCTCCCCCGGGGGGGGCCAAAAACATTCAGTACTTC CSAPPGGAKNIQYF
NA TRBJ2-1 TRBD2 TRBV28 TGTGCCAGCATGGGACTAGCGGGGGAGAACTCCTACAATGAGCAGTTCTTC CASMGLAGENSYNEQFF
NA TRBJ2-3 NA TRBV28 TGTGCCAGCAGTCCAGGGGGGGCTAGGGATACGCAGTATTTT CASSPGGARDTQYF
few TRBJ2-4 TRBD1 TRBV5-6 TGTGCCAGCAGCTACTTCGCCAGGGGGGCCAAAAACATTCAGTACTTC CASSYFARGAKNIQYF
few TRBJ2-5 NA TRBV27 TGTGCCAGCAGTTTATCGTCCGCCAGGGGATACCAAGAGACCCAGTACTTC CASSLSSARGYQETQYF
NA TRBJ1-2 TRBD1 TRBV6-1 TGTGCCAGCAGGGAAGGGACAGACCTCTGGAGCTATGGCTACACCTTC CASREGTDLWSYGYTF
NA TRBJ2-7 NA TRBV4-2 TGTGCCAGCAGCCGACCCAGACTGTGGGGGCCAGCCTACGAGCAGTACTTC CASSRPRLWGPAYEQYF
once TRBJ2-5 TRBD1 TRBV29-1 TGCAGCGTTAGACAGGGACCACCGTCGGCCCAGTACTTC CSVRQGPPSAQYF
NA TRBJ2-1 TRBD2 TRBV24-1 TGTGCCACCAGTGATGCTAGCGGGGGCGATGAGCAGTTCTTC CATSDASGGDEQFF
NA TRBJ1-2 NA TRBV7-8 TGTGCCAGCAGCCTAAATAGGGGCCCCGGGACGGCCTATGGCTACACCTTC CASSLNRGPGTAYGYTF
few TRBJ1-6 NA TRBV4-1 TGCGCCAGCAGCCAATTCAGGGGTGATAATTCACCCCTCCACTTT CASSQFRGDNSPLHF
NA TRBJ2-7 TRBD1 TRBV29-1 TGCAGCGTTACAGGACAGGGCGACGAGCAGTACTTC CSVTGQGDEQYF
NA TRBJ2-3 NA TRBV6-6 TGTGCCAGCAGTTACGTCGTGGGAGATACGCAGTATTTT CASSYVVGDTQYF
NA TRBJ1-2 NA TRBV7-9 TGTGCCAGCAGCCCCGCAAGGGGGGGAATTTATGGCTACACCTTC CASSPARGGIYGYTF
many TRBJ2-2 NA TRBV10-3 TGTGCCATCAGTGAGTCTGATAGCGACACCGGGGAGCTGTTTTTT CAISESDSDTGELFF